Presented here are 20 T cell receptor beta chains from one specimen sequenced in a study of T cells in localized non-small cell lung cancer (dated by TCRdb to the early 2020s). The library was generated by the immunoSEQ multiplex PCR assay. The source is immuneACCESS, and TCRdb retained only in-frame sequences with V and J called. Part of the clones is not carried over; for the studies checked, unresolved V genes explain less than half of this, and the remainder is unexplained. The sample contains under 35,000 clones, about 90% of them found a single time. Together, the top ten hold 4% to 4.5% of the sample. The sequences come from peripheral blood mononuclear cells, collected before any cancer treatment. Receptors originate from a woman aged 40 to 75 with stage III lung adenocarcinoma.

The chain uses TRBV28 and TRBJ2-3; D is ambiguous. V was clipped by 5 bases and J by 0 bases, with 9 bases between them. Germline lookup yields CDR1 MDHEN and CDR2 SYDVKM. This CDR3 contains 14 residues. CDR3 amino acids: CASSPPPSTDTQYF. DNA for the CDR3: TGTGCCAGCAGTCCCCCCCCAAGCACAGATACGCAGTATTTT. The full variable domain, completed using reference TRBV28 and TRBJ2-3, is DVKVTQSSRYLVKRTGEKVFLECVQDMDHENMFWYRQDPGLGLRLIYFSYDVKMKEKGDIPEGYSVSREKKERFSLILESASTNQTSMYLCASSPPPSTDTQYFGPGTRLTVL.

This clone has a single count. The chain carries TRBV7-2 and TRBJ1-5; no reliable D call. Per the germline V gene, CDR1 is SGHTA and CDR2 is FQGNSA. This CDR3 is 13 amino acids long. V lost 1 base and J lost 7, with 8 bases in between. The CDR3 reads CASSLGSGQPQHF. CDR3 coding DNA: TGTGCCAGCAGCTTAGGTAGTGGGCAGCCCCAGCATTTT.

The rearrangement uses TRBV7-2 and TRBJ2-7, with D perhaps matching TRBD1 (5 bases). The CDR3 consists of 15 residues. Per germline, CDR1 SGHTA and CDR2 FQGNSA. Trimming took off 1 base at V and 0 bases at J, with 10 bases between the two ends. Here the CDR3 DNA reads TGTGCCAGCAGCTTAGTAACAGGTCCCTCCTACGAGCAGTACTTC. Protein sequence: CASSLVTGPSYEQYF.

The genes are TRBV30 and TRBJ2-1, with D possibly matching TRBD1 (8 bases). Trimming took off 0 bases at V and 8 bases at J, with 17 bases between the two ends. This CDR3 is 15 amino acids long. Germline CDR1 and CDR2: GTSNPN and SVGIG (reference sequence). CDR3 nucleotide sequence: TGTGCCTGGAGTGTACATGGAACAGGGGGGGATGAGCAGTTCTTC. This sequence encodes CAWSVHGTGGDEQFF. The full variable domain, rest sourced from reference TRBV30 and TRBJ2-1, is SQTIHQWPATLVQPVGSPLSLECTVEGTSNPNLYWYRQAAGRGLQLLFYSVGIGQISSEVPQNLSASRPQDRQFILSSKKLLLSDSGFYLCAWSVHGTGGDEQFFGPGTRLTVL.

The CDR3 spells CASSEDGRRELFF. In DNA, the CDR3 is TGTGCCAGCAGTGAAGACGGGAGGAGGGAGCTGTTTTTT. The rearrangement links TRBV25-1 to TRBJ2-2; 7 bases align to TRBD2. Germline loops: CDR1 MGHDK, CDR2 SYGVNS. The length of the CDR3 is 13 residues. V lost 2 bases and J lost 9; bases outside the gene matches: 3.

This clone was found once. The chain employs TRBV18 and TRBJ2-2; TRBD1 agrees at 8 bases. J gave up 4 bases and V 3 bases, and 4 bases lay outside the gene matches. The CDR3 is 15 amino acids. Germline CDR1 is KGHSH and CDR2 is LQKENI. CDR3 loop: CASSPDRVGTGELFF. The CDR3 nucleotides are TGTGCCAGCTCACCGGACAGGGTCGGCACCGGGGAGCTGTTTTTT.

The chain combines TRBV5-5 with TRBJ1-1, with TRBD1 matching 8 bases. This CDR3 spans 13 amino acids. Looked up from germline, CDR1 is SGHKS and CDR2 is YYEKEE (reference sequence). V lost 4 bases and J lost 12; bases outside the gene matches: 11. Here the CDR3 DNA reads TGTGCCAGCAGCCTGGGGCAGGGGGCGAGAACTTTCTTT. Amino acid sequence: CASSLGQGARTFF. The full variable domain, completed using reference TRBV5-5 and TRBJ1-1, is DAGVTQSPTHLIKTRGQQVTLRCSPISGHKSVSWYQQVLGQGPQFIFQYYEKEERGRGNFPDRFSARQFPNYSSELNVNALLLGDSALYLCASSLGQGARTFFGQGTRLTVV.

In this sample, this clone turned up once. This sequence joins TRBV28 and TRBJ1-2; 9 bases line up with TRBD1. The germline V gene encodes CDR1 MDHEN and CDR2 SYDVKM. This CDR3 has 16 residues. V lost 4 bases to trimming and J lost 1 base; unmatched junction nucleotides: 7. The CDR3 nucleotides are TGTGCCAGCAGTTACAGGGGGCGTAGGGTTAACTATGGCTACACCTTC. Its protein product is CASSYRGRRVNYGYTF.

The chain joins TRBV29-1 to TRBJ2-7; D unclear. Germline V CDR1 and CDR2: SQVTM, ANQGSEA. V was shortened by 3 bases and J by 4 bases, with 7 bases between the two germline ends. This CDR3 has 11 amino acids. This CDR3 reads CSVDVGYEQYF. DNA of the CDR3: TGCAGCGTTGATGTCGGTTACGAGCAGTACTTC.

This sequence joins TRBV5-1 and TRBJ1-2, with D possibly matching TRBD1 (5 bases). V was trimmed by 5 bases and J by 2 bases, leaving 16 bases between them. This CDR3 comprises 15 residues. Germline assignment: CDR1 SGHRS and CDR2 YFSETQ. This chain's CDR3 is CASRDPNRLNYGYTF. Written as DNA, the CDR3 is TGCGCCAGCAGAGACCCCAACAGGTTAAACTATGGCTACACCTTC.

The V gene is TRBV21-1, the J gene TRBJ2-1; the table names TRBD2, a call not compared with the DNA. TRBV21-1 is reported as a pseudogene. The CDR3 is made up of 18 amino acids. CDR3 sequence: CASSKEILAGSSYNEQFF. The CDR3 DNA reads as TGTGCCAGCAGCAAAGAGATTCTAGCGGGTAGCTCCTACAATGAGCAGTTCTTC.

This clone is a singleton in its sample. V usage is TRBV9 and J usage is TRBJ2-4; 7 bases line up with TRBD1. The CDR3 sequence is 16 residues long. The germline V gene encodes CDR1 SGDLS and CDR2 YYNGEE. V dropped 4 bases and J dropped 7; count of bases not matched to a gene: 14. The CDR3 DNA follows: TGTGCCAGCAGCTCCCGTAAGCAAGGGGGCGACAACATTCAGTACTTC. This translates into CASSSRKQGGDNIQYF. The whole variable domain, filled in from reference TRBV9 and TRBJ2-4, reads DSGVTQTPKHLITATGQRVTLRCSPRSGDLSVYWYQQSLDQGLQFLIQYYNGEERAKGNILERFSAQQFPDLHSELNLSSLELGDSALYFCASSSRKQGGDNIQYFGAGTRLSVL.

The chain employs TRBV7-8 and TRBJ1-3; D unresolved. Looked up from germline, CDR1 is SGHVS and CDR2 is FQNEAQ. The CDR3 totals 17 residues. The V and J ends lost 2 bases and 0 bases respectively, with 14 bases between them. CDR3 sequence: CASSLQARLSSGNTIYF. The CDR3 DNA sequence: TGTGCCAGCAGCTTACAGGCGAGGTTAAGCTCTGGAAACACCATATATTTT.

This clone was recorded only once. The chain has TRBV29-1 and TRBJ2-1; D is possibly TRBD1 or TRBD2 (6 bases each). CDR1 SQVTM and CDR2 ANQGSEA come from the germline V gene. V shed 5 bases and J shed 4 bases, with 15 bases lying between them. CDR3 length equals 14 residues. The CDR3 bases are TGCAGCGTTAGGGAACAGGGACTTTACAATGAGCAGTTCTTC. Its translation is CSVREQGLYNEQFF.

The J gene is TRBJ2-7, the V gene TRBV27; no definite D call. V lost 2 bases, J lost 2 bases, and 13 bases lay in between. Germline V lookup: CDR1 MNHEY, CDR2 SMNVEV (reference sequence). The CDR3 is 15 amino acids. The CDR3 is CASSLGHISTYEQYF. CDR3 DNA sequence: TGTGCCAGCAGTTTAGGTCATATCAGCACCTACGAGCAGTACTTC.

This sequence joins TRBV9 and TRBJ2-2, with D hard to call. The V end lost 3 bases, the J end lost 4 bases, and 13 bases lay between the germline ends. Germline CDR1 and CDR2: SGDLS and YYNGEE. The CDR3 runs to 15 residues. The CDR3 loop reads CASSARVIGTGELFF. CDR3 nucleotide sequence: TGTGCCAGCAGCGCCCGGGTTATCGGCACCGGGGAGCTGTTTTTT.

This clone occurred once. The chain employs TRBV27 and TRBJ2-1, with D possibly being TRBD1 (6 bases). Per germline, CDR1 MNHEY and CDR2 SMNVEV (reference sequence). The CDR3 extends over 14 amino acids. V was trimmed by 5 bases and J by 4 bases, leaving 12 bases between them. CDR3 nucleotide sequence: TGTGCCAGCAGTCCCAGGGGTTCGTACAATGAGCAGTTCTTC. It yields the protein CASSPRGSYNEQFF.

The chain is built from TRBV13 and TRBJ2-7; TRBD2 matches at 8 bases. This CDR3 has 18 residues. Per the germline V gene, CDR1 is PRHDT and CDR2 is FYEKMQ (reference sequence). J was trimmed by 1 base and V by 4 bases; bases with no gene match: 15. CDR3 protein: CASSSPHRTSFGSYEQYF. CDR3 bases: TGTGCCAGCAGCTCACCCCATCGGACTAGCTTCGGTTCCTACGAGCAGTACTTC.

The J gene is TRBJ1-1, the V gene TRBV7-9; D remains unclear. With 1 base removed from V and 5 bases from J, the gap between germline ends came to 14 bases. Germline lookup yields CDR1 SEHNR and CDR2 FQNEAQ (reference sequence). The length of the CDR3 is 15 residues. This chain's CDR3 is CASSLVQGPRTEAFF. The CDR3 DNA reads TGTGCCAGCAGCTTAGTCCAAGGCCCCAGGACTGAAGCTTTCTTT. Looking up the rest from reference TRBV7-9 and TRBJ1-1 gives the full variable domain: DTGVSQNPRHKITKRGQNVTFRCDPISEHNRLYWYRQTLGQGPEFLTYFQNEAQLEKSRLLSDRFSAERPKGSFSTLEIQRTEQGDSAMYLCASSLVQGPRTEAFFGQGTRLTVV.

The chain carries TRBV11-3 and TRBJ2-1; 11 nucleotides agree with TRBD2. The CDR3 runs 15 residues. The V segment lost 4 bases and the J segment 6 bases; nucleotides outside the gene matches: 5. Germline-derived CDR1 and CDR2 are SGHNT and YENEEA. The CDR3 protein is CASSSISGGANEQFF. Written as DNA, the CDR3 is TGTGCCAGCAGCTCTATTAGCGGGGGGGCCAATGAGCAGTTCTTC.